One TCR beta chain is described in this entry. This record belongs to a study of cytomegalovirus exposure and HLA in healthy donors. This CDR3 comprises 15 residues. Germline V gene data show CDR1 as MNHEY and CDR2 as SVGAGI. Trimming pared 0 bases from V and 7 bases from J, leaving 15 bases between. The PCR was carried out with 60 Vbeta primers and 13 Jbeta primers. The method was immunoSEQ multiplex PCR; TCRdb's version includes in-frame clones alone and lacks a portion of them. Seen here are tens of thousands of clones, around 76% observed once, and the top ten hold 7% to 10%. The origin of this receptor is a woman aged 25 to 39 in good health and CMV-seropositive. The sample consisted of PBMCs. The chain employs TRBV6-5 and TRBJ2-5; unclear D gene. The CDR3: CASSYSTQSFGTQYF. The CDR3 nucleotides read TGTGCCAGCAGTTACTCGACACAGAGCTTCGGGACCCAGTACTTC.